The rows below give T cell receptor beta chains drawn from one sample of a study of identical twins. Via MiXCR, TCRdb re-called the 5' RACE reads, giving one row per CDR3 protein. The data show 200,000 or so distinct CDR3 sequences, more than 6.5% seen once. Another study also made use of these data, one on yellow fever vaccine responses in identical twins.

Sequencing was carried out using memory (CD45RO+) T cells sorted from blood. The origin of the receptors is a woman between 18 and 29 years old in good health. CDR3s include the opening cysteine and the closing phenylalanine or tryptophan. The D gene is left open where the match is weak. Size is omitted from some rows. Given values are once, few, many or a class for expanded clones.

clone size,V gene,J gene,D gene,CDR3 DNA,CDR3 protein
many,TRBV7-2,TRBJ2-1,-,TGTGCCAGCAGCTTTTTAGGCTCCCGCTCGGGGAATGAGCAGTTCTTC,CASSFLGSRSGNEQFF
once,TRBV20-1,TRBJ2-1,TRBD1,TGCAGTGCTCAAAGGACAGGGGAGTCAAGGCAGTTCTTC,CSAQRTGESRQFF
-,TRBV24-1,TRBJ2-3,-,TGTGCCACCAGTGATTCTCGGGGCGGGCGGGGAGATACGCAGTATTTT,CATSDSRGGRGDTQYF
many,TRBV20-1,TRBJ1-5,-,TGCAGTGCTAGGTCGAGCAATCAGCCCCAGCATTTT,CSARSSNQPQHF
-,TRBV5-4,TRBJ2-5,TRBD2,TGTGCCAGCAAAAAAATAAGCGGGGGCCAAGAGACCCAGTACTTC,CASKKISGGQETQYF
many,TRBV7-3,TRBJ2-3,-,TGTGCCAGCAGCTTAGAGGGGGATGGAGATACGCAGTATTTT,CASSLEGDGDTQYF
few,TRBV5-5,TRBJ1-2,TRBD1,TGTGCCAGTAGGGACAGGGATCTCTATGGCTACACCTTC,CASRDRDLYGYTF
-,TRBV12-3/TRBV12-4,TRBJ2-2,-,TGTGCCAGCAGTTTGGGGAGGGGGCAAGTGTCCGGGGAGCTGTTTTTT,CASSLGRGQVSGELFF
-,TRBV6-4,TRBJ2-7,-,TGTGCCAGTGCTGATAGAGACCCCTTCGACAGGGGGCTAGCGGGAGGACTTTACGAGCAGTACTTC,CASADRDPFDRGLAGGLYEQYF
-,TRBV2,TRBJ2-1,TRBD2,TGTGCCAGCAGTGAGTCGCGGGGGTCTCGCAATGAGCAGTTCTTC,CASSESRGSRNEQFF
medium-sized,TRBV5-6,TRBJ2-4,-,TGTGCCAGCAGCATGAGGGAACAGGGGAGGAACATTCAGTACTTC,CASSMREQGRNIQYF
-,TRBV20-1,TRBJ2-1,TRBD2,TGCAGTGCTCCCAATGCCCTTAGCGGGAGGGGGAGGAATGAGCAGTTCTTC,CSAPNALSGRGRNEQFF
few,TRBV27,TRBJ2-5,-,TGTGCCAGCAGTTTTTTAGTAACGGGAGAGACCCAGTACTTC,CASSFLVTGETQYF
-,TRBV6-5,TRBJ1-1,-,TGTGCCAGCAGTTACTTGGGGAATATGAACACTGAAGCTTTCTTT,CASSYLGNMNTEAFF
-,TRBV6-5,TRBJ2-3,-,TGTGCCAGCAGTTACTCCGTCCAGGGGGCGGGGGGAACAGATACGCAGTATTTT,CASSYSVQGAGGTDTQYF
few,TRBV12-3/TRBV12-4,TRBJ2-1,TRBD1,TGTACCAGCAGTTCCGGGACAGGGGGCCTCCTCTCCTACAATGAGCAGTTCTTC,CTSSSGTGGLLSYNEQFF
few,TRBV6-1,TRBJ2-7,-,TGTGCCAGCAGTCCCCAGAGTGGGGGTGGTTCCTACGAGCAGTACTTC,CASSPQSGGGSYEQYF
many,TRBV29-1,TRBJ2-1,TRBD1,TGCAGCGTTGGGGCAGGGGGAACGGTTGGTGAGCAGTTCTTC,CSVGAGGTVGEQFF
-,TRBV3-1,TRBJ2-1,-,TGTGCCAGCAGCCAGGGGTGGAAAGAGCAGTTCTTC,CASSQGWKEQFF
few,TRBV12-3/TRBV12-4,TRBJ2-2,-,TGTGCCAGCAGTTTCGACTCTTATCTCGCGGCGAACACCGGGGAGCTGTTTTTT,CASSFDSYLAANTGELFF
many,TRBV12-3/TRBV12-4,TRBJ2-5,-,TGTGCCAGCAGTTTAAGACTGGGAGAGACCCAGTACTTC,CASSLRLGETQYF
-,TRBV19,TRBJ2-5,-,TGTGCCAGTAGTACGAGGGACTCCAGAGAGACCCAGTACTTC,CASSTRDSRETQYF
few,TRBV2,TRBJ2-1,-,TGTGCCAGCAGTGATACACTCCTCAATGAGCAGTTCTTC,CASSDTLLNEQFF
-,TRBV19,TRBJ2-3,-,TGTGCCAGTACCCGCCCAGGGCGGGTCGATACGCAGTATTTT,CASTRPGRVDTQYF
many,TRBV4-2,TRBJ2-1,-,TGTGCCAGCAGCCAAGAACCTACCAGTACCTACAATGAGCAGTTCTTC,CASSQEPTSTYNEQFF
-,TRBV12-3/TRBV12-4,TRBJ1-1,-,TGTGCCAGCGGCATACCGGGGGGCACTGAAGCTTTCTTT,CASGIPGGTEAFF
-,TRBV2,TRBJ2-3,-,TGTGCCAGCAGCGACAGACGGAGCCCTAGGCAGTATTTT,CASSDRRSPRQYF
-,TRBV7-2,TRBJ2-1,-,TGTGCCAGCAGCCCCCTCACAACTCTTGGGTTCTTC,CASSPLTTLGFF
many,TRBV29-1,TRBJ1-1,TRBD1,TGCAGCGTGCAAACAGGGGAAGGGACTGAAGCTTTCTTT,CSVQTGEGTEAFF
few,TRBV6-2/TRBV6-3,TRBJ2-2,-,TGTGCCAGCAGTTCGTTTAGGGGCACCGGGGAGCTGTTTTTT,CASSSFRGTGELFF
few,TRBV12-3/TRBV12-4,TRBJ2-7,-,TGTGCCAGCATGGCACCCCCCTACGAGCAGTACTTC,CASMAPPYEQYF
many,TRBV20-1,TRBJ2-1,-,TGCAGTGCTTGGGACTTAAGCTCCTACAATGAGCAGTTCTTC,CSAWDLSSYNEQFF
few,TRBV15,TRBJ2-3,-,TGTGCCACCAGCAGAGATTGGGTATCAGATACGCAGTATTTT,CATSRDWVSDTQYF
many,TRBV4-1,TRBJ1-5,-,TGCGCCAGCAGCCAAGATTATGGGGATCAGCCCCAGCATTTT,CASSQDYGDQPQHF
-,TRBV7-2,TRBJ2-7,TRBD2,TGTGCCAGCAGTCGGGGGGGCGTCGGCTACGAGCAGTACTTC,CASSRGGVGYEQYF
-,TRBV6-1,TRBJ2-3,-,TGTGCCAGCAGCGAGGGGGTGGGTGGGTCAGATACGCAGTATTTT,CASSEGVGGSDTQYF
few,TRBV25-1,TRBJ2-5,TRBD2,TGTGCCAGCAGTGAAGGATCCCTAGCGGGGGGAAGAGAGACCCAGTACTTC,CASSEGSLAGGRETQYF
many,TRBV27,TRBJ2-2,-,TGTGCCAGCAGTTCCCCCGTGGGGGGTCGGAGCGGGGAGCTGTTTTTT,CASSSPVGGRSGELFF
few,TRBV6-2/TRBV6-3,TRBJ2-1,-,TGTGCCAGCAGCATACCCGACGGATACAATGAGCAGTTCTTC,CASSIPDGYNEQFF
many,TRBV7-2,TRBJ2-7,-,TGTGCCAGCAGCGGGTACTACGAGCAGTACTTC,CASSGYYEQYF
-,TRBV24-1,TRBJ2-7,-,TGTGCCACCAGTGATTTGGGCCAGGGGTACTCGGCTGTCTCCTACGAGCAGTACTTC,CATSDLGQGYSAVSYEQYF
few,TRBV5-4,TRBJ2-2,TRBD1,TGTGCCAGCAGCACCGGAGACAGGGATTGGGCCGGGGAGCTGTTTTTT,CASSTGDRDWAGELFF
many,TRBV14,TRBJ2-2,TRBD1,TGTGCCAGCAGCCAAGGCGGGACAGGCCACACCGGGGAGCTGTTTTTT,CASSQGGTGHTGELFF
-,TRBV15,TRBJ2-5,TRBD2,TGTGCCACCAGCTATTCTAGCGGGAGAGGGAGAGAGACCCAGTACTTC,CATSYSSGRGRETQYF
few,TRBV28,TRBJ1-2,TRBD1,TGTTCCAGCAGCCCGACAGGGCAGGGCTACACCTTC,CSSSPTGQGYTF
-,TRBV11-1,TRBJ2-5,-,TGTGCCAGCAGCTCCCCAGCAGGACGGGGGACCCGGCCTGAGACCCAGTACTTC,CASSSPAGRGTRPETQYF
few,TRBV30,TRBJ2-6,TRBD2,TGTGCCTGTCCCGCTCCGACTAGCGGGAGTTCCTCTGGGGCCAACGTCCTGACTTTC,CACPAPTSGSSSGANVLTF
few,TRBV20-1,TRBJ2-1,-,TGCAGTGCTAGCTTAGCGGCATCCAATGAGCAGTTCTTC,CSASLAASNEQFF